Reported below is one TCR beta chain. Its antigen is as yet unknown. TCRdb independently ran MiXCR on the reads; one entry per CDR3 protein. The top ten hold roughly a sixth of the sample, which has about 500,000 distinct CDR3 sequences, about 33% seen once. Trimming took off 0 bases at V and 1 base at J, with 15 bases between the two ends. Germline loops: CDR1 KGHSH, CDR2 LQKENI. This CDR3 has 17 residues. The source of the sample is a study of T cell repertoires in cytomegalovirus infection. This sample comprised cultured PBMCs, obtained from culture after CMV antigen stimulation. The receptor was derived from a human donor in good health (CMV status not recorded). Some clones in this sample may be carry-over from other donors' samples. The chain recombines TRBV18 with TRBJ1-1; D is uncertain. The CDR3 reads CASSPPGLRLKNTEAFF. As DNA, the CDR3 is TGTGCCAGCTCACCACCAGGTCTGAGGCTCAAGAACACTGAAGCTTTCTTT.